This T cell receptor (beta chain) was sequenced during a study of Ad26.COV2.S vaccination and SARS-CoV-2 variants. The treatment denotes: approximately 18 received Ad26.COV2.S at low or high dose, single or two shots; roughly five received placebo; per-sample allocation not given. After the first vaccine or placebo injection, samples were drawn on day 63. Assay used: immunoSEQ multiplex PCR; TCRdb lists only in-frame clones, some missing. Of some 460,000 clones in the sample, about 88% were seen once. The receptor's source is a person between 18 and 65 years old who received the Ad26.COV2.S COVID-19 vaccine or a placebo. Source: peripheral blood, taken in a trial of Ad26.COV2.S vaccine versus placebo.

The CDR3 sequence: CSARQGAGNTIYF. The CDR3 DNA follows: TGCAGCGCTCGACAGGGGGCAGGAAACACCATATATTTT. The rearrangement links TRBV29-1 to TRBJ1-3, with TRBD1 matching over 10 bases. This CDR3 is built from 13 residues. Germline values: CDR1 SQVTM, CDR2 ANQGSEA. Trimming cost V 7 bases and J 4 bases; bases outside gene matches: 4.